The source of this T cell receptor (beta chain) is a study of blood T cell repertoires in COVID-19. Using immunoSEQ multiplex PCR, the repertoire was profiled, and TCRdb retains in-frame clones only, with some absent. The repertoire has about 310,000 clones, approximately 91% of them found once; the top ten carry 9.5%. Before being deemed recovered, Cohort 3 donors had two negative PCRs, clearance, or symptom resolution. Germline V lookup: CDR1 SEHNR, CDR2 FQNEAQ (reference sequence). V was pared by 4 bases and J by 5 bases, with 8 bases between. CDR3 length: 12 amino acids. The TCR originated in a middle-aged woman who had recovered from COVID-19. The chain links TRBV7-9 to TRBJ2-5; no definite D call. The sequencing sample was made of PBMCs or T cells enriched from blood (not recorded which). The CDR3 sequence: CASSSPRETQYF. The CDR3 DNA reads as TGTGCCAGCAGCTCGCCGAGGGAGACCCAGTACTTC.